This passage covers 14 T cell receptor beta chains from one sample sequenced in a study of PD-1 blockade in classical Hodgkin lymphoma (TCRdb year 2020). The protocol used for the library was the immunoSEQ multiplex PCR assay. Drawn from immuneACCESS, this table holds only the in-frame rearrangements with V and J called that TCRdb kept. Clones are partly lost; checked studies trace under half to an unresolved V gene and leave the rest unexplained. The sample contains about 47,000 clones, about 80% of them found a single time. The top ten clones comprise 19% of the sample. Taken with the paper, the label for time point translates to: cycle 4 day 1 (C4D1), after five to seven weeks of nivolumab. Relapse after autologous stem cell transplantation had occurred in all trial patients, and cohorts A, B and C were distinguished by prior brentuximab vedotin exposure. The input for sequencing was peripheral blood mononuclear cells (PBMCs), taken before the fourth cycle of nivolumab. These receptor sequences come from a human donor with classical Hodgkin lymphoma.

The V gene is TRBV6-1, the J gene TRBJ2-5, with 8 bases fitting TRBD1. The J call may be faulty, since TRBJ2-7 better matches the DNA end. The CDR3 loop spans 14 amino acids. Germline CDR1 and CDR2: MNHNS and SASEGT. Here the CDR3 reads CASWTGSSSYEQYF. CDR3 nucleotides: TGTGCCAGTTGGACAGGGTCTAGCTCCTACGAGCAGTACTTC.

The genes are TRBV19 and TRBJ2-3; D gene uncertain. From germline, CDR1 is LNHDA and CDR2 SQIVND (reference sequence). V dropped 6 bases and J dropped 1 base, with 11 bases sitting between them. The CDR3 runs to 14 residues. The CDR3 DNA reads as TGTGCCAGTAGCGCCTCAGGCGGCACAGATACGCAGTATTTT. The encoded protein is CASSASGGTDTQYF.

The chain combines TRBV7-9 with TRBJ1-3; TRBD1 aligns across 7 bases. Trimming cost V 6 bases and J 2 bases; bases outside gene matches: 7. The V gene's germline CDR1 is SEHNR and CDR2 FQNEAQ (reference sequence). The CDR3 consists of 15 residues. CDR3 in DNA: TGTGCCAGCAGTCCCAGGGGGGTCGCTGGAAACACCATATATTTT. Protein: CASSPRGVAGNTIYF.

The chain combines TRBV5-1 with TRBJ2-2; the D is unclear. Germline V CDR1 and CDR2: SGHRS, YFSETQ. V gave up 0 bases and J gave up 6 bases, with 3 bases separating them. This CDR3 region has 12 residues. As DNA, the CDR3 is TGCGCCAGCAGCTTGGTCGCCGGGGAGCTGTTTTTT. Translation gives CASSLVAGELFF.

The chain employs TRBV5-1 and TRBJ1-3; D remains ambiguous. Germline V gene lookup returns CDR1 SGHRS and CDR2 YFSETQ. V lost 4 bases to trimming and J lost 0 bases, with 14 bases between them. CDR3 size: 16 residues. CDR3 DNA: TGCGCCAGCAGCCGTGGGGTGCCGAGCTCTGGAAACACCATATATTTT. Its translation: CASSRGVPSSGNTIYF.

This chain connects TRBV28 to TRBJ1-1; D gene ambiguous. The germline CDR1 and CDR2 sequences are MDHEN and SYDVKM. Between the trimmed V and J ends, which lost 5 bases and 0 bases, there was a span of 16 bases. The CDR3 is 16 residues long. CDR3 residues: CASSALTRGLNTEAFF. The DNA for the CDR3 is TGTGCCAGCAGTGCCCTGACGAGAGGGTTGAACACTGAAGCTTTCTTT.

This clone was picked up a small number of times. The CDR3 loop reads CASSLQGPLGNQPQHF. As DNA, the CDR3 is TGTGCCAGCAGTTTACAGGGCCCTTTAGGGAATCAGCCCCAGCATTTT. The chain links TRBV28 to TRBJ1-5; D possibly corresponds to TRBD1 (5 bases). In germline, CDR1 is MDHEN, CDR2 SYDVKM. The CDR3 is 16 amino acids. The V end lost 2 bases, the J end lost 4 bases, and 15 bases lay between the germline ends.

The chain employs TRBV21-1 and TRBJ2-5; the D segment call TRBD2 is taken from the table without a DNA check. TRBV21-1 is an annotated pseudogene. The CDR3 has 19 residues. CDR3 in DNA: TGTGCCAGCAGCAAAATCGGAGGGACTAGCGGGAGAGACGAAAAGACCCAGTACTTC. This sequence encodes CASSKIGGTSGRDEKTQYF.

V usage is TRBV4-2 and J usage is TRBJ1-4; a possible D gene is TRBD1 (6 bases). V gave up 0 bases and J gave up 4 bases, with 12 bases separating them. The CDR3 is made up of 16 amino acids. Germline loops: CDR1 LGHNA, CDR2 YNFKEQ. The CDR3 sequence is CASSQEGAERNEKLFF. CDR3 sequence (DNA): TGTGCCAGCAGCCAAGAGGGGGCAGAGCGTAATGAAAAACTGTTTTTT.

V and J are TRBV19 and TRBJ2-7; TRBD2 is a possible D gene (6 bases). The CDR3 has 15 residues. CDR1 is LNHDA and CDR2 is SQIVND in the germline V gene (reference sequence). V was shortened by 4 bases and J by 2 bases, with 15 bases between the two germline ends. The CDR3 coding sequence is TGTGCCAGTAGTACGGGCGGGGAGATCCCCTACGAGCAGTACTTC. Its protein is CASSTGGEIPYEQYF.

This clone was detected only a few times. This sample includes further DNA sequences coding for the same CDR3. The chain is built from TRBV25-1 and TRBJ1-1; 7 bases fit TRBD1. V gave up 4 bases and J gave up 4 bases; unmatched junction bases: 6. The CDR3 totals 14 residues. The germline V gene has CDR1 MGHDK and CDR2 SYGVNS. The CDR3 loop is CASSGRGLVTEAFF. CDR3 sequence (DNA): TGTGCCAGCAGTGGCAGGGGGTTGGTCACTGAAGCTTTCTTT.

CDR3 nucleotides: TGTGCCAGCAGTTTGGAGGGAATTGATTCACCCCTCCACTTT. It codes for CASSLEGIDSPLHF. The V gene is TRBV27, the J gene TRBJ1-6; D remains unclear. V lost 3 bases to trimming and J lost 8 bases, with 11 bases between them. Germline V gene lookup returns CDR1 MNHEY and CDR2 SMNVEV (reference sequence). This CDR3 is built from 14 residues.

Details on this clone: An end of the junction differs from the germline gene, which may be a read error. The V gene is TRBV30, the J gene TRBJ2-1; D might be TRBD1 (6 bases). Germline loops: CDR1 GTSNPN, CDR2 SVGIG (reference sequence). The CDR3 covers 10 residues. The CDR3 nucleotides are TGTGCCTGGAGTGGGGGGCCGCCACTCTTC. This translates into CAWSGGPPLF.

The chain links TRBV19 to TRBJ2-7; possibly TRBD1 for D (5 bases). CDR1 and CDR2 (germline): LNHDA, SQIVND (reference sequence). Trimming removed 3 bases from V and 3 bases from J, with 15 bases in between. This CDR3 has 15 residues. The CDR3 DNA follows: TGTGCCAGTAGTATGTCAGGGTCTAGGTTCTACGAGCAGTACTTC. Translation gives CASSMSGSRFYEQYF.